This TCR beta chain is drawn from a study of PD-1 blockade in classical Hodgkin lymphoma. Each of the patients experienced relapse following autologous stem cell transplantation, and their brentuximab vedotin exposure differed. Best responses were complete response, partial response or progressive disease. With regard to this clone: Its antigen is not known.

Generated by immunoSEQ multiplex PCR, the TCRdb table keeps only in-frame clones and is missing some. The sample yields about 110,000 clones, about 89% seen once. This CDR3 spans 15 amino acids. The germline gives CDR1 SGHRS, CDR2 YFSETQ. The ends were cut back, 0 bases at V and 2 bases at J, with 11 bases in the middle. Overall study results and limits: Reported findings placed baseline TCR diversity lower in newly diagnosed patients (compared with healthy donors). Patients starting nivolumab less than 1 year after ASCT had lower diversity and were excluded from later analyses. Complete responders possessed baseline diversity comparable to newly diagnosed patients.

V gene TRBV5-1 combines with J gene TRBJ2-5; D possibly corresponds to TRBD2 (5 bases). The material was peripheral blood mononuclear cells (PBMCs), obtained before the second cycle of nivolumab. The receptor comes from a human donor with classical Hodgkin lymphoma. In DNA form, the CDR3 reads TGCGCCAGCAGCTTGGGCTCGGGGAGTCAAGAGACCCAGTACTTC. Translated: CASSLGSGSQETQYF.